The 23 T cell receptor beta chains given below trace back to one sample, sequenced in a study of shared clonotypes between healthy human individuals. TCRdb's copy holds only in-frame clones and misses some; the assay was immunoSEQ multiplex PCR. The table records roughly 2.5 million clones, around 90% of them present only once. Sequencing was performed on naive CD4+ T cells sorted from blood. Indicated subset: CD45RA+ positively selected. Receptors were obtained from a man younger than 35 in good health.

The chain uses TRBV28 and TRBJ1-1; no clear D. This CDR3 spans 15 amino acids. The V and J ends lost 3 bases and 1 base respectively, with 12 bases between them. Germline V gives CDR1 MDHEN, CDR2 SYDVKM. CDR3 sequence (DNA): TGTGCCAGCAGTTTCATGGGCAGAGAGAACACTGAAGCTTTCTTT. It yields the protein CASSFMGRENTEAFF.

The V gene is TRBV19, the J gene TRBJ1-6; 10 bases are a match to TRBD1. In germline, CDR1 is LNHDA, CDR2 SQIVND (reference sequence). The ends lost 9 bases at V and 7 bases at J; junction bases unmatched: 6. The CDR3 consists of 14 residues. The CDR3 region has the DNA TGTGCCAGAGCGTTGGGACAGGGGAATTCACCCCTCCACTTT. Translated, it gives CARALGQGNSPLHF.

The chain couples TRBV7-3 to TRBJ2-1, with 7 nucleotides matching TRBD1. The CDR3 covers 15 residues. The germline V gene encodes CDR1 SGHTA and CDR2 FQGTGA. The trim removed 3 bases at V and 6 bases at J, leaving 8 bases unmatched. The CDR3 loop reads CASSFGDRDINEQFF. In nucleotides, the CDR3 is TGTGCCAGCAGCTTCGGAGACAGGGATATCAATGAGCAGTTCTTC. Full variable domain (missing parts from reference TRBV7-3 and TRBJ2-1): GAGVSQTPSNKVTEKGKYVELRCDPISGHTALYWYRQSLGQGPEFLIYFQGTGAADDSGLPNDRFFAVRPEGSVSTLKIQRTERGDSAVYLCASSFGDRDINEQFFGPGTRLTVL.

The chain has TRBV25-1 and TRBJ1-2; D may be TRBD1 (6 bases). The CDR3 contains 14 residues. V was trimmed by 2 bases and J by 5 bases, leaving 12 bases between them. CDR1 is MGHDK and CDR2 is SYGVNS in the germline V gene. The CDR3 DNA follows: TGTGCCAGCAGTGAACGTACGCAGGGGTATGGCTACACCTTC. This translates into CASSERTQGYGYTF.

The chain combines TRBV7-9 with TRBJ2-1, with 10 bases aligning to TRBD1. The CDR3 has 15 residues. The germline CDR1 and CDR2 sequences are SEHNR and FQNEAQ (reference sequence). J gave up 8 bases and V 3 bases, and 7 bases lay outside the gene matches. The CDR3 reads CASSFDRGQPDEQFF. The CDR3 DNA reads TGTGCCAGCAGCTTTGACAGGGGGCAACCCGATGAGCAGTTCTTC.

Only one count was recorded for this clone. V usage is TRBV6-1 and J usage is TRBJ1-2, with TRBD1 identical over 8 bases. V trimming: 7 bases; J trimming: 5 bases; junction bases outside the gene matches: 3. Germline CDR1 is MNHNS and CDR2 is SASEGT. This CDR3 is 12 amino acids long. The CDR3 protein is CASTGQGYGYTF. DNA for the CDR3: TGTGCCAGCACCGGACAGGGTTATGGCTACACCTTC.

The chain couples TRBV28 to TRBJ2-3; TRBD2 matches at 8 bases. This CDR3 has 16 residues. Trimming at V came to 3 bases and at J to 2 bases, leaving 7 bases not matched to a gene. Germline V gene data show CDR1 as MDHEN and CDR2 as SYDVKM. The CDR3 region is CASSFITSGATDTQYF. In nucleotides, the CDR3 is TGTGCCAGCAGTTTTATAACTAGCGGAGCCACAGATACGCAGTATTTT.

The chain joins TRBV7-8 to TRBJ2-1; 11 bases line up with TRBD2. Germline V lookup: CDR1 SGHVS, CDR2 FQNEAQ. There are 20 residues in the CDR3. V shed 5 bases, J shed 8 bases, and the junction held 23 bases outside the gene matches. CDR3 nucleotide sequence: TGTGCCAGCAGCGCTCGTACTAGCGGGGGTCAATATTACGGCGTCCATGAGCAGTTCTTC. Its translation is CASSARTSGGQYYGVHEQFF.

DNA for the CDR3: TGTGCCAGCAGCTACCTAGGGGGAGGCAATGAGCAGTTCTTC. Translating it yields CASSYLGGGNEQFF. The chain couples TRBV7-9 to TRBJ2-1, with D perhaps assigned TRBD1 or TRBD2 (6 bases each). CDR1 is SEHNR, CDR2 FQNEAQ, per germline (reference sequence). With 4 bases removed from V and 6 bases from J, the gap between germline ends came to 13 bases. This CDR3 region has 14 residues.

J is TRBJ2-2 and V is TRBV7-6; TRBD2 aligns across 9 bases. Germline CDR1 reads SGHVS; CDR2 reads FNYEAQ. CDR3 length: 15 residues. The V segment lost 5 bases and the J segment 6 bases; nucleotides outside the gene matches: 7. The CDR3 DNA reads as TGTGCCAGCAGCACAGCGGGAGGATTAGCCGGGGAGCTGTTTTTT. This gives the protein CASSTAGGLAGELFF.

CDR3 sequence (DNA): TGTGCCTGGAGTGGGGACGGTTTTCGGACCCAGTACTTC. Encoded protein: CAWSGDGFRTQYF. The V and J genes are TRBV30 and TRBJ2-5; either TRBD1 or TRBD2 may fit D (5 bases each). CDR3 length equals 13 residues. Germline CDR1 GTSNPN, CDR2 SVGIG (reference sequence). Trimming stripped 1 base from V and 7 bases from J, with 13 bases between.

The gene calls are TRBV29-1 and TRBJ1-2; 9 nucleotides match TRBD1. The V gene's germline CDR1 is SQVTM and CDR2 ANQGSEA. The CDR3 extends over 12 amino acids. The V gene end was trimmed by 7 bases and the J gene end by 4 bases; junction bases not matched to a gene: 4. The CDR3 loop reads CSASGQGYGYTF. CDR3 nucleotide sequence: TGCAGCGCCTCGGGACAGGGCTATGGCTACACCTTC. The full variable domain, completed using reference TRBV29-1 and TRBJ1-2, is SAVISQKPSRDICQRGTSLTIQCQVDSQVTMMFWYRQQPGQSLTLIATANQGSEATYESGFVIDKFPISRPNLTFSTLTVSNMSPEDSSIYLCSASGQGYGYTFGSGTRLTVV.

This chain connects TRBV5-6 to TRBJ2-3; 9 nucleotides align to TRBD2. With 1 base clipped from V and 5 bases from J, the junction kept 8 bases outside the gene matches. The CDR3 sequence is 16 residues long. Germline CDR1 and CDR2: SGHDT and YYEEEE. The CDR3 loop is CASSLKVAGAIDTQYF. CDR3 sequence (DNA): TGTGCCAGCAGCTTGAAGGTAGCGGGAGCCATAGATACGCAGTATTTT.

The V call is TRBV5-1, the J call TRBJ2-5, with D hard to call. V was trimmed by 0 bases and J by 3 bases, leaving 12 bases between them. The CDR3 covers 15 residues. Germline CDR1 reads SGHRS; CDR2 reads YFSETQ. CDR3 nucleotide sequence: TGCGCCAGCAGCTTGGAATCTGGAGTTGAAGAGACCCAGTACTTC. Protein: CASSLESGVEETQYF.

J is TRBJ1-6 and V is TRBV11-2; D uncertain. V was pared by 4 bases and J by 13 bases, with 11 bases between. The CDR3 sequence is 12 residues long. Germline assignment: CDR1 SGHAT and CDR2 FQNNGV. As DNA, the CDR3 is TGTGCCAGCAGCTCTCCTCGGCGGCCCCTCCACTTT. It is translated as CASSSPRRPLHF.

This clone was recorded once. V gene TRBV18 combines with J gene TRBJ2-1; the match to TRBD2 covers 7 bases. The CDR3 length is 17 residues. Germline CDR1 reads KGHSH; CDR2 reads LQKENI. The junction had 5 bases not matched to a gene; V was cut back by 0 bases and J by 0 bases. The CDR3 loop is CASSPPGGSNSYNEQFF. CDR3 bases: TGTGCCAGCTCACCACCGGGAGGGTCAAACTCCTACAATGAGCAGTTCTTC.

The chain carries TRBV5-4 and TRBJ2-3; 8 bases fit TRBD2. Germline V gene data show CDR1 as SGHNT and CDR2 as YYREEE (reference sequence). There are 16 residues in the CDR3. V lost 4 bases, J lost 2 bases, and 9 bases stayed unmatched. CDR3 amino acids: CASSPWGTRVTDTQYF. The CDR3 DNA reads as TGTGCCAGCAGCCCCTGGGGGACTAGAGTCACAGATACGCAGTATTTT.

V usage is TRBV4-1 and J usage is TRBJ1-1, with D possibly being TRBD1 (5 bases). Trimming left V 3 bases short and J 8 bases short, with 16 bases between. The germline gives CDR1 MGHRA, CDR2 YSYEKL. The CDR3 contains 14 residues. The CDR3 sequence: CASSHPLRDAEAFF. CDR3 DNA: TGCGCCAGCAGCCACCCTCTGCGGGACGCCGAAGCTTTCTTT.

In regard to this clone: The same CDR3 arises from other DNA sequences in this sample as well. V gene TRBV2 combines with J gene TRBJ2-1, with TRBD1 matching 9 bases. V lost 8 bases to trimming and J lost 4 bases; unmatched junction nucleotides: 0. This CDR3 has 12 amino acids. In germline, CDR1 is SNHLY, CDR2 FYNNEI. The CDR3 nucleotides read TGTGCCAGCGGGACAGGGTACAATGAGCAGTTCTTC. It specifies CASGTGYNEQFF. The full variable domain, with the rest looked up from reference TRBV2 and TRBJ2-1, is EPEVTQTPSHQVTQMGQEVILRCVPISNHLYFYWYRQILGQKVEFLVSFYNNEISEKSEIFDDQFSVERPDGSNFTLKIRSTKLEDSAMYFCASGTGYNEQFFGPGTRLTVL.

This clone was picked up one time. This chain connects TRBV27 to TRBJ2-7; D might be TRBD2 (6 bases). This CDR3 region has 15 residues. V was pared by 5 bases and J by 7 bases, with 21 bases between. The germline gives CDR1 MNHEY, CDR2 SMNVEV (reference sequence). CDR3 protein: CASSPRGTVTREQYF. The CDR3 nucleotides are TGTGCCAGCAGTCCACGCGGGACTGTGACTAGGGAGCAGTACTTC.

This chain connects TRBV7-3 to TRBJ2-2; TRBD2 might be the D (5 bases). V was cut by 5 bases and J by 0 bases, with 16 bases left in between. This CDR3 is 17 amino acids long. Germline assignment: CDR1 SGHTA and CDR2 FQGTGA. CDR3: CASSPLGSVSNTGELFF. CDR3 in DNA: TGTGCCAGCAGCCCCCTTGGTAGCGTATCGAACACCGGGGAGCTGTTTTTT.

Details on this clone: This specimen includes other DNA sequences encoding the same CDR3. The chain uses TRBV9 and TRBJ1-1; no clear D gene. Germline V lookup: CDR1 SGDLS, CDR2 YYNGEE. The V end was cut by 2 bases, the J end by 1 base, with 6 bases between. The length of the CDR3 is 13 residues. The CDR3 sequence: CASSVLGNTEAFF. The CDR3 region has the DNA TGTGCCAGCAGCGTTCTGGGGAACACTGAAGCTTTCTTT.

On this clone: Other nucleotide sequences from this sample produce the same CDR3. J is TRBJ2-4 and V is TRBV7-3, with 8 bases identical to TRBD1. Germline V gene lookup returns CDR1 SGHTA and CDR2 FQGTGA. This CDR3 is 15 amino acids long. J was trimmed by 0 bases and V by 5 bases; bases with no gene match: 3. CDR3 sequence reads: CASSLDRGAKNIQYF. CDR3 coding DNA: TGTGCCAGCAGCCTCGACAGGGGAGCCAAAAACATTCAGTACTTC.